What follows are 10 T cell receptor beta chains derived from one specimen sequenced in a study of blood T cell repertoires in COVID-19. The data were produced by immunoSEQ multiplex PCR, yet TCRdb's version contains in-frame clones alone and is incomplete. The sample records about 170,000 clones, roughly 70% being singletons. The specimen was peripheral blood. These receptors were taken from a woman older than 75 with acute or convalescent COVID-19.

The rearrangement joins TRBV27 to TRBJ2-7; D gene unclear. V dropped 10 bases and J dropped 6 bases, with 13 bases sitting between them. CDR3 length equals 11 residues. Germline-derived CDR1 and CDR2 are MNHEY and SMNVEV (reference sequence). CDR3 coding DNA: TGTGCCACCAAATGGAGTGGCGAGCAGTACTTC. Its protein is CATKWSGEQYF.

This chain connects TRBV20-1 to TRBJ1-1, with D tentatively TRBD1 (5 bases). V gave up 3 bases and J gave up 3 bases, with 17 bases separating them. Germline CDR1 DFQATT, CDR2 SNEGSKA (reference sequence). The CDR3 runs to 15 residues. CDR3 DNA: TGCAGTGCTAGTTATGGCGGTTCGGGGGACACTGAAGCTTTCTTT. This codes for CSASYGGSGDTEAFF.

Written as DNA, the CDR3 is TGCGCCAGCAGTGAAGGGGCTGCAGGGGCCAACGTCCTGACTTTC. It codes for CASSEGAAGANVLTF. J is TRBJ2-6 and V is TRBV10-1; tentative D call: TRBD1 (5 bases). CDR3 length: 15 residues. Looked up from germline, CDR1 is WNHNN and CDR2 is SYGVQD (reference sequence). Trimming took 3 bases from V and 4 from J, leaving 10 bases between them.

The chain is built from TRBV28 and TRBJ1-5; D is unresolved. V lost 7 bases to trimming and J lost 3 bases, with 13 bases between them. The germline V gene encodes CDR1 MDHEN and CDR2 SYDVKM. CDR3 size: 14 residues. The CDR3: CASNEGITNQPQHF. The CDR3, as DNA: TGTGCCAGCAATGAGGGCATTACCAATCAGCCCCAGCATTTT.

The genes are TRBV3-1 (or the pseudogene TRBV3-2) and TRBJ1-6; D is undetermined. Trimming took off 1 base at V and 9 bases at J, with 13 bases between the two ends. Germline assignment: CDR1 LGHDT and CDR2 YNNKEL (reference sequence). CDR3 size: 15 residues. The CDR3 nucleotides are TGTGCCAGCAGCCAAGTGTCAGGTCTTTTTTCACCCCTCCACTTT. Translating it yields CASSQVSGLFSPLHF.

The V call is TRBV5-8, the J call TRBJ1-4, with no clear D. Germline CDR1 SGHTS, CDR2 YDEGEE. V was pared by 0 bases and J by 7 bases, with 13 bases between. The CDR3 length is 15 residues. The CDR3 nucleotides read TGTGCCAGCAGCTTGGTGGTGGGAGCGGGTGAAAAACTGTTTTTT. It specifies CASSLVVGAGEKLFF. The variable domain in full, completed from reference TRBV5-8 and TRBJ1-4, reads EAGVTQSPTHLIKTRGQQATLRCSPISGHTSVYWYQQALGLGLQFLLWYDEGEERNRGNFPPRFSGRQFPNYSSELNVNALELEDSALYLCASSLVVGAGEKLFFGSGTQLSVL.

The chain employs TRBV19 and TRBJ1-1; 10 bases fit TRBD1. Trimming cost V 7 bases and J 11 bases; bases outside gene matches: 10. The CDR3 spans 13 residues. CDR1 is LNHDA, CDR2 SQIVND, per germline (reference sequence). The CDR3 DNA sequence: TGTGCCAGTACCCGACAGGGGGCGTACGGGGCTTTCTTT. The encoded protein is CASTRQGAYGAFF. Combining the CDR3 with reference TRBV19 and TRBJ1-1 gives the whole variable domain DGGITQSPKYLFRKEGQNVTLSCEQNLNHDAMYWYRQDPGQGLRLIYYSQIVNDFQKGDIAEGYSVSREKKESFPLTVTSAQKNPTAFYLCASTRQGAYGAFFGQGTRLTVV.

CDR3 residues: CATSRDRVSGEQYF. Written as DNA, the CDR3 is TGTGCCACCAGCAGGGACAGGGTTTCCGGCGAGCAGTACTTC. The chain carries TRBV15 and TRBJ2-7; 8 bases are shared with TRBD1. The CDR3 has 14 residues. Germline CDR1 reads LNHNV; CDR2 reads YYDKDF (reference sequence). J gave up 6 bases and V 3 bases, and 7 bases lay outside the gene matches.

The chain couples TRBV5-1 to TRBJ1-1; D is unclear. V lost 3 bases and J 0 bases, leaving 9 bases between the germline ends. Germline V gene data show CDR1 as SGHRS and CDR2 as YFSETQ. The CDR3 has 14 residues. The CDR3 loop is CASSSRTMNTEAFF. The CDR3 DNA is TGCGCCAGCAGCTCCAGAACCATGAACACTGAAGCTTTCTTT.

This clone is a singleton in its sample. The chain employs TRBV4-1 and TRBJ2-2; no definite D call. In germline, CDR1 is MGHRA, CDR2 YSYEKL. This CDR3 is built from 14 residues. The ends were cut back, 3 bases at V and 2 bases at J, with 7 bases in the middle. This CDR3 is CASSQFKNTGELFF. CDR3 DNA sequence: TGCGCCAGCAGCCAGTTTAAAAACACCGGGGAGCTGTTTTTT.